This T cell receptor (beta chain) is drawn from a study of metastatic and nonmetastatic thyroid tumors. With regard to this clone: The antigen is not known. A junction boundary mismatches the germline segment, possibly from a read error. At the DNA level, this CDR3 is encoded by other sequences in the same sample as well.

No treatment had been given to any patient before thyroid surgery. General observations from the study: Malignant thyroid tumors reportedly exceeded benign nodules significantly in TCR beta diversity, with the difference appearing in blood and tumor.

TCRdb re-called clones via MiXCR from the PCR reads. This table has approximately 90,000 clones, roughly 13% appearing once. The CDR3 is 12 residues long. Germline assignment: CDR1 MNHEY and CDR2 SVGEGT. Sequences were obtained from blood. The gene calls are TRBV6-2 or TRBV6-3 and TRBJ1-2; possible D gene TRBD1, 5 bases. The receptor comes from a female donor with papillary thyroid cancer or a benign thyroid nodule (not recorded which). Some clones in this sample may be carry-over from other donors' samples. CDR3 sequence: CASSYIQGGYTF. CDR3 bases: TGTGCAAGCAGTTACATCCAGGGCGGCTACACATTC.